The 28 T cell receptor beta chains given below trace back to one sample, sequenced in a study of T cell responses to AZD1222 COVID-19 vaccine. Assay: immunoSEQ multiplex PCR; the TCRdb copy retains only in-frame clones and omits some. The repertoire consists of approximately 100,000 clones, with 75% to 90% occurring once and the leading ten covering under 20%. The sample was peripheral blood, taken on day 0 of AZD1222 vaccination. The source is an adult in good health.

The chain uses TRBV2 and TRBJ2-3, with D perhaps matching TRBD1 (7 bases). The germline CDR1 and CDR2 sequences are SNHLY and FYNNEI. V dropped 5 bases and J dropped 0 bases, with 15 bases sitting between them. The CDR3 runs to 16 residues. The CDR3, as DNA: TGTGCCAGCAGTTCACAGGGGACTCCTAGCACAGATACGCAGTATTTT. Its protein product is CASSSQGTPSTDTQYF.

The V and J genes are TRBV25-1 and TRBJ2-3; no reliable D call. Germline V gives CDR1 MGHDK, CDR2 SYGVNS. The CDR3 length is 14 residues. The V and J ends lost 2 bases and 2 bases respectively, with 8 bases between them. DNA for the CDR3: TGTGCCAGCAGTGAAGACACGGTCACAGATACGCAGTATTTT. As protein: CASSEDTVTDTQYF.

This clone was found once. V gene TRBV6-2 or TRBV6-3 combines with J gene TRBJ1-2, with no clear D. The CDR3 is 13 residues long. The ends were cut back, 2 bases at V and 7 bases at J, with 11 bases in the middle. Germline V gene lookup returns CDR1 MNHEY and CDR2 SVGEGT. CDR3 in DNA: TGTGCCAGCAGTTACGCGACCGTTGGTGGCTACACCTTC. Residues: CASSYATVGGYTF.

This clone was observed once. This sequence joins TRBV6-5 and TRBJ1-6, with a possible D match to TRBD1 (5 bases). Germline V gene lookup returns CDR1 MNHEY and CDR2 SVGAGI. The CDR3 totals 13 residues. Trimming removed 4 bases from V and 7 bases from J, with 8 bases in between. The CDR3 sequence: CASSWGRNSPLHF. CDR3 sequence (DNA): TGTGCCAGCAGTTGGGGGAGGAATTCACCCCTCCACTTT.

The rearrangement joins TRBV11-2 to TRBJ2-7; D is perhaps TRBD1 (6 bases). The CDR3 sequence is 15 residues long. Germline CDR1 SGHAT, CDR2 FQNNGV. With 5 bases removed from V and 5 bases from J, the gap between germline ends came to 19 bases. The CDR3 DNA follows: TGTGCCAGCAGCCCTTACTACAGGGAGTCCCACGAGCAGTACTTC. The encoded protein is CASSPYYRESHEQYF.

This clone was seen only once. This chain links TRBV7-3 with TRBJ2-1, with D unresolved. The CDR3 is made up of 13 amino acids. V was shortened by 2 bases and J by 6 bases, with 8 bases between the two germline ends. Germline-derived CDR1 and CDR2 are SGHTA and FQGTGA. CDR3 nucleotide sequence: TGTGCCAGCAGCTTAGGGTGGGGCAATGAGCAGTTCTTC. Translation: CASSLGWGNEQFF.

This chain links TRBV14 with TRBJ2-1, with D perhaps being TRBD1 or TRBD2 (5 bases each). With 8 bases removed from V and 0 bases from J, the gap between germline ends came to 17 bases. Germline V CDR1 and CDR2: SGHDN, FVKESK. CDR3 size: 16 residues. CDR3 in amino acids: CASAPLDGTSYNEQFF. The CDR3 nucleotides read TGTGCCAGCGCGCCACTGGACGGGACCTCCTACAATGAGCAGTTCTTC. Using reference TRBV14 and TRBJ2-1 for the parts outside the CDR3, the full variable domain is EAGVTQFPSHSVIEKGQTVTLRCDPISGHDNLYWYRRVMGKEIKFLLHFVKESKQDESGMPNNRFLAERTGGTYSTLKVQPAELEDSGVYFCASAPLDGTSYNEQFFGPGTRLTVL.

J is TRBJ1-1 and V is TRBV4-1; D gene uncertain. CDR3 length: 13 amino acids. The V end lost 7 bases, the J end lost 5 bases, and 14 bases lay between the germline ends. The germline V gene encodes CDR1 MGHRA and CDR2 YSYEKL. The CDR3 here is CASTEGSGTEAFF. In nucleotides, the CDR3 is TGCGCCAGCACCGAGGGATCGGGGACTGAAGCTTTCTTT.

The chain joins TRBV9 to TRBJ1-1; tentatively, D is TRBD1 (6 bases). V lost 3 bases and J 1 base, leaving 19 bases between the germline ends. The CDR3 has 17 residues. Germline-derived CDR1 and CDR2 are SGDLS and YYNGEE. CDR3 in DNA: TGTGCCAGCAGCGCCAAATCCGCCGGGACAAAGAACACTGAAGCTTTCTTT. As protein: CASSAKSAGTKNTEAFF.

This sequence joins TRBV3-1 (or the pseudogene TRBV3-2) and TRBJ1-2, with D uncertain. The CDR3 runs to 14 residues. V lost 6 bases and J 4 bases, leaving 15 bases between the germline ends. The germline gives CDR1 LGHDT, CDR2 YNNKEL (reference sequence). CDR3 nucleotides: TGTGCCAGCAGTGGCAACCACGACTTCTATGGCTACACCTTC. Protein product: CASSGNHDFYGYTF.

The rearrangement links TRBV7-9 to TRBJ2-7; D is unclear. Trimming cost V 5 bases and J 4 bases, with 6 bases left between them. The germline gives CDR1 SEHNR, CDR2 FQNEAQ (reference sequence). There are 11 residues in the CDR3. CDR3 sequence reads: CASSPVYEQYF. The CDR3 region has the DNA TGTGCCAGCAGCCCCGTATACGAGCAGTACTTC. The full variable domain, rest sourced from reference TRBV7-9 and TRBJ2-7, is DTGVSQNPRHKITKRGQNVTFRCDPISEHNRLYWYRQTLGQGPEFLTYFQNEAQLEKSRLLSDRFSAERPKGSFSTLEIQRTEQGDSAMYLCASSPVYEQYFGPGTRLTVT.

V is TRBV2 and J is TRBJ1-1; 8 bases are shared with TRBD1. Germline V gene data show CDR1 as SNHLY and CDR2 as FYNNEI. V shed 6 bases and J 8 bases; nucleotides not matched to a gene: 2. The CDR3 length is 11 residues. CDR3 amino acids: CASRRDREAFF. The DNA of the CDR3 is TGTGCCAGCAGGAGGGACAGGGAAGCTTTCTTT.

The V gene is TRBV7-9, the J gene TRBJ2-1, with 7 bases matching TRBD1. This CDR3 has 15 residues. Germline trimming cut 3 bases from V and 4 bases from J; bases unmatched to any gene: 6. From germline, CDR1 is SEHNR and CDR2 FQNEAQ (reference sequence). In nucleotides, the CDR3 is TGTGCCAGCAGCTTGGGCAGGGGGAGTTACAATGAGCAGTTCTTC. Protein sequence: CASSLGRGSYNEQFF.

In regard to this clone: This same CDR3 is encoded by further DNA sequences in the sample. The chain couples TRBV6-5 to TRBJ1-4, with D maybe TRBD1 (5 bases). The CDR3 sequence is 14 residues long. CDR1 and CDR2 (germline): MNHEY, SVGAGI. The V and J ends lost 1 base and 7 bases respectively, with 10 bases between them. The CDR3 DNA sequence: TGTGCCAGCAGTTACTTGGCAGGGACTGAAAAACTGTTTTTT. Its protein product is CASSYLAGTEKLFF.

The chain has TRBV3-1 (or the pseudogene TRBV3-2) and TRBJ2-5; D might be TRBD2 (6 bases). The CDR3 has 15 amino acids. Germline CDR1 and CDR2: LGHDT and YNNKEL (reference sequence). Deletions cut 4 bases from V and 1 base from J, with 13 bases between. The CDR3 nucleotides are TGTGCCAGCAGCCCGTATTCCGGGGGCCAAGAGACCCAGTACTTC. As protein: CASSPYSGGQETQYF.

J is TRBJ1-5 and V is TRBV6-5; TRBD1 agrees at 9 bases. J gave up 4 bases and V 4 bases, and 8 bases lay outside the gene matches. The CDR3 length is 16 residues. CDR1 and CDR2 from the germline V gene are MNHEY and SVGAGI. This chain's CDR3 is CASSSAGTGLNQPQHF. The CDR3 coding sequence is TGTGCCAGCAGTTCTGCCGGGACAGGGTTAAATCAGCCCCAGCATTTT.

This chain uses TRBV6-5 with TRBJ1-5, with 9 bases fitting TRBD1. The germline V gene encodes CDR1 MNHEY and CDR2 SVGAGI. After removal of 6 bases from V and 5 bases from J, the junction contained 8 bases not matched to a gene. The CDR3 consists of 15 residues. The DNA of the CDR3 is TGTGCCAGCAGCACCCACAGGGACAGGGATCAGCCCCAGCATTTT. This gives the protein CASSTHRDRDQPQHF.

The CDR3 DNA reads as TGTGCCAGCAGTTCTTTCAGGGGCGATAATGAAAAACTGTTTTTT. Residues: CASSSFRGDNEKLFF. V gene TRBV9 combines with J gene TRBJ1-4, with a tentative D call TRBD1 (6 bases). Germline CDR1 and CDR2: SGDLS and YYNGEE. Trimming removed 5 bases at V and 4 bases at J, with 15 bases between. The CDR3 spans 15 residues.

This chain connects TRBV11-2 to TRBJ1-3; D gene unclear. CDR3 length: 13 residues. The germline V gene has CDR1 SGHAT and CDR2 FQNNGV. V was trimmed by 3 bases and J by 4 bases, leaving 7 bases between them. The CDR3 is CASSFRYGNTIYF. The CDR3 coding sequence is TGTGCCAGCAGCTTTCGATACGGAAACACCATATATTTT.

This clone has a single count. The genes are TRBV9 and TRBJ2-5; D gene unclear. V was clipped by 3 bases and J by 4 bases, with 13 bases between them. This CDR3 has 14 residues. Germline-derived CDR1 and CDR2 are SGDLS and YYNGEE. CDR3 nucleotide sequence: TGTGCCAGCAGCGCGGACCGCACCCCAGAGACCCAGTACTTC. This sequence encodes CASSADRTPETQYF.

For the CDR3, the DNA is TGTGCCAGCAGGGATACAGGGGAAAATCAGCCCCAGCATTTT. Its translation: CASRDTGENQPQHF. This chain uses TRBV6-5 with TRBJ1-5, with 7 bases matching TRBD1. Germline trimming cut 6 bases from V and 4 bases from J; bases unmatched to any gene: 6. In germline, CDR1 is MNHEY, CDR2 SVGAGI. This CDR3 spans 14 amino acids.

The J gene is TRBJ2-7, the V gene TRBV13, with 11 bases matching TRBD1. This CDR3 contains 14 residues. Germline CDR1 reads PRHDT; CDR2 reads FYEKMQ (reference sequence). V shed 5 bases and J 6 bases; nucleotides not matched to a gene: 6. The CDR3 bases are TGTGCCAGCAGCCCAGGACAGGGGGCTGGCGAGCAGTACTTC. Translated, it gives CASSPGQGAGEQYF.

The gene calls are TRBV19 and TRBJ1-1; D is possibly TRBD1 (6 bases). V lost 5 bases and J 5 bases, leaving 15 bases between the germline ends. This CDR3 contains 14 residues. Germline CDR1 and CDR2: LNHDA and SQIVND (reference sequence). CDR3 sequence (DNA): TGTGCCAGTAGTGGGGGCCGGATTGTGACTGAAGCTTTCTTT. Protein sequence: CASSGGRIVTEAFF.

This chain joins TRBV4-2 and TRBJ2-1; 10 positions agree with TRBD2. The germline V gene has CDR1 LGHNA and CDR2 YNFKEQ. V gave up 0 bases and J gave up 4 bases; unmatched junction bases: 6. The CDR3 has 17 residues. The CDR3 DNA follows: TGTGCCAGCAGCCAAGACGAGAGCGGGGGGGCTTACAATGAGCAGTTCTTC. The encoded protein is CASSQDESGGAYNEQFF.

This chain joins TRBV28 and TRBJ2-5, with D hard to call. V gave up 6 bases and J gave up 1 base, with 15 bases separating them. CDR1 MDHEN and CDR2 SYDVKM come from the germline V gene. This CDR3 spans 15 amino acids. CDR3 in DNA: TGTGCCAGCAGCTTTATAGCCCCCGGCCAAGAGACCCAGTACTTC. Translation gives CASSFIAPGQETQYF.

This chain links TRBV6-6 with TRBJ1-6; 9 bases fit TRBD1. The germline V gene has CDR1 MNHNY and CDR2 SVGAGI (reference sequence). The J segment lost 10 bases and the V segment lost 5 bases, leaving 6 bases of the junction unmatched. CDR3 length: 14 amino acids. This chain's CDR3 is CASSLQGAQSPLHF. In DNA, the CDR3 is TGTGCCAGCAGTCTACAGGGGGCCCAGTCACCCCTCCACTTT.

This clone was recorded only once. The chain employs TRBV7-8 and TRBJ1-1; TRBD1 might be the D (6 bases). The germline gives CDR1 SGHVS, CDR2 FQNEAQ. The CDR3 loop spans 14 amino acids. Trimming took off 5 bases at V and 0 bases at J, with 10 bases between the two ends. The CDR3 loop reads CASSIRGMNTEAFF. CDR3 sequence (DNA): TGTGCCAGCAGCATCAGGGGTATGAACACTGAAGCTTTCTTT.

The chain is built from TRBV7-9 and TRBJ2-3; TRBD1 might be the D (6 bases). The DNA end is more similar to TRBJ1-5, so the J call may be wrong. This CDR3 has 18 amino acids. Germline CDR1 reads SEHNR; CDR2 reads FQNEAQ (reference sequence). Here the CDR3 DNA reads TGTGCCAGCAGACAGCCCCTAGTGGGGGGGCCTGGCACAGATACGCAGCATTTT. Encoded protein: CASRQPLVGGPGTDTQHF.